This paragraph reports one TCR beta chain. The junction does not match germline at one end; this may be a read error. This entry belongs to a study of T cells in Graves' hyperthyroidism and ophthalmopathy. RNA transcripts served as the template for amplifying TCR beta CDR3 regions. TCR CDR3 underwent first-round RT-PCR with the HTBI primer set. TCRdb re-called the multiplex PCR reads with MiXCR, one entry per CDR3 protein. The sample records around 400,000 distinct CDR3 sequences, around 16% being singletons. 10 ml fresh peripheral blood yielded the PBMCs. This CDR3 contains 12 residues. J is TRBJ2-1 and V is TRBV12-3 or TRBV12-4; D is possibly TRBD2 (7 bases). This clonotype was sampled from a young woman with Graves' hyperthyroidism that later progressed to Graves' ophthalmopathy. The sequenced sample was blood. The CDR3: CASSLLGGGRVF. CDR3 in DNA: TGTGCCAGCAGTTTATTGGGAGGGGGGCGGGTCTTC.